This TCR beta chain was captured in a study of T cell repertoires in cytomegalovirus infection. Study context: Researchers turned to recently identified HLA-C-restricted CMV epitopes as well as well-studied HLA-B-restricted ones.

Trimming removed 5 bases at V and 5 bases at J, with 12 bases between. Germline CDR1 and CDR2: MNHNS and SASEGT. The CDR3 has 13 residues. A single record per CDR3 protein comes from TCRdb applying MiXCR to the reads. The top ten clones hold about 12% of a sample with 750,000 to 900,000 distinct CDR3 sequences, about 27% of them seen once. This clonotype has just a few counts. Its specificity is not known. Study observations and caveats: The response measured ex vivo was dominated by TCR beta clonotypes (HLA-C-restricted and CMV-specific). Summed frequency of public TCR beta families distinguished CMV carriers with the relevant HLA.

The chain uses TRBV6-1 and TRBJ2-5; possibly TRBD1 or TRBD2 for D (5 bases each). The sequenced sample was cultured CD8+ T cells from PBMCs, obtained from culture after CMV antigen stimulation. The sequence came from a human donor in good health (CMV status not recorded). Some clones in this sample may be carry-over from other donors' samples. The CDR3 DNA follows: TGTGCCAGCAGTTCGGACGAGGGGGAGACCCAGTACTTC. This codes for CASSSDEGETQYF.